This entry is about one T cell receptor (beta chain). Antigen specificity is unknown. Germline V gives CDR1 MNHEY, CDR2 SMNVEV (reference sequence). The V segment lost 6 bases and the J segment 6 bases; nucleotides outside the gene matches: 1. The CDR3 covers 13 residues. Sequenced by immunoSEQ multiplex PCR; TCRdb stores in-frame clones only, minus some. Among some 1,400,000 clones listed, 96% were seen once. These data belong to a study of shared clonotypes between healthy human individuals. Study-wide findings and caveats: Apart from blood, nothing was sampled; tissue repertoires likely differ. On the whole, naive subsets had larger estimated richness than memory subsets had.

This clonotype was sampled from a man aged 30 to 39 in good health. Sequenced sample: naive CD4+ T cells sorted from blood. As for subset: CD45RA+ positively selected. V gene TRBV27 combines with J gene TRBJ2-7, with TRBD2 matching over 14 bases. The CDR3 loop is CASRGLAGVEQYF. For the CDR3, the DNA is TGTGCCAGCAGGGGACTAGCGGGAGTCGAGCAGTACTTC.